This T cell receptor beta chain was observed in a study of response to subunit inactivated influenza vaccine. General study results and limits: Each seasonal flu vaccination may recruit only limited new T cells, authors suggested.

TCRdb re-analysed the RT-PCR reads in MiXCR, keeping a single row per CDR3 protein. The profile shows more than 400,000 distinct CDR3 sequences, approximately 11% of them singletons. This clonotype was found many times. Its antigen is unidentified. This TCR came from a man aged 50 or older who received an inactivated influenza vaccine. This specimen consisted of PBMCs from blood, obtained 40 to 50 days after vaccination.

The CDR3 DNA follows: TGTGCCAGCAGCTTGGCCTTGGGGAGCGGGGAGCTGTTTTTT. Encoded protein: CASSLALGSGELFF. The chain has TRBV5-6 and TRBJ2-2, with D tentatively TRBD2 (5 bases). Germline CDR1 and CDR2: SGHDT and YYEEEE. The CDR3 runs 14 residues. V lost 0 bases and J lost 7, with 10 bases in between.